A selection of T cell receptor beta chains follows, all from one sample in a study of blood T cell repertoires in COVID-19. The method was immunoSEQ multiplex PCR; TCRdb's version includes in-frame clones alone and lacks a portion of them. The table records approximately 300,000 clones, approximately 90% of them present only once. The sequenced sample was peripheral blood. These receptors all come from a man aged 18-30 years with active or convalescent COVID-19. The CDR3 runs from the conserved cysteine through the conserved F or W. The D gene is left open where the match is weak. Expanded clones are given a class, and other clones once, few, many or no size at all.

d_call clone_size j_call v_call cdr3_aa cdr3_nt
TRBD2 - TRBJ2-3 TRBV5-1 CASSYTGRANTDTQYF TGCGCCAGCAGCTATACCGGGAGGGCTAACACAGATACGCAGTATTTT
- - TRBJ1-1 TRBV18 CASSPLWGGLRNTEAFF TGTGCCAGCTCACCACTTTGGGGGGGCTTAAGAAACACTGAAGCTTTCTTT
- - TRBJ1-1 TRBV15 CATSRGNRGHEAFF TGTGCCACCAGCAGGGGTAATAGGGGTCATGAAGCTTTCTTT
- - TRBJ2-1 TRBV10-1 CASSELHGGEQFF TGCGCCAGCAGTGAGCTTCACGGGGGTGAGCAGTTCTTC
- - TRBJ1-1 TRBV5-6 CASSLADPQTPFF TGTGCCAGCAGCTTGGCTGATCCGCAAACTCCTTTCTTT
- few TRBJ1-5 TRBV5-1 CASSLRPGRVLAQHF TGCGCCAGCAGCTTGCGGCCAGGGAGGGTCTTAGCCCAGCATTTT
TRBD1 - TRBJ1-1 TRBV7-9 CASSPRRPGTENTEAFF TGTGCCAGCAGCCCCCGACGGCCCGGGACAGAGAACACTGAAGCTTTCTTT
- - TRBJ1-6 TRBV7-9 CASSLGAGYLSPLHF TGTGCCAGCAGCTTAGGTGCGGGGTATCTTTCACCCCTCCACTTT
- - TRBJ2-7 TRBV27 CASRDSPQSSSYEQYF TGTGCCAGCAGGGATAGTCCCCAGTCTAGCTCCTACGAGCAGTACTTC
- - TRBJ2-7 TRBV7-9 CASSGVGAGEAYEQYF TGTGCCAGCAGCGGCGTCGGGGCAGGGGAAGCCTACGAGCAGTACTTC
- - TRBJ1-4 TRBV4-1 CASSQVAAVEKLFF TGCGCCAGCAGCCAAGTCGCGGCAGTGGAAAAACTGTTTTTT
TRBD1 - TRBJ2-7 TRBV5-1 CASSNPGTGRSYEQYF TGCGCCAGCAGTAATCCCGGGACAGGGAGATCCTACGAGCAGTACTTC
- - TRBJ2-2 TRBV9 CASSVSGAGGELFF TGTGCCAGCAGCGTATCTGGGGCAGGCGGGGAGCTGTTTTTT
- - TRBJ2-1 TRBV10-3 CAISETPSEQFF TGTGCCATCAGTGAGACACCTAGTGAGCAGTTCTTC
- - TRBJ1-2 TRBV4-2 CASSQDLFPSDYGYTF TGTGCCAGCAGCCAAGACCTCTTCCCATCGGACTATGGCTACACCTTC
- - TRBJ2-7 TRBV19 CASSISAGFEQYF TGTGCCAGTAGTATATCGGCAGGGTTCGAGCAGTACTTC
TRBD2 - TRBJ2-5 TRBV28 CASSLPAGVQETQYF TGTGCCAGCAGTTTACCAGCGGGGGTACAAGAGACCCAGTACTTC
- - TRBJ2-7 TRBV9 CASSVGTDSYEQYF TGTGCCAGCAGCGTAGGGACAGACTCCTACGAGCAGTACTTC
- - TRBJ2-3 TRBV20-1 CSASLKGHSTDTQYF TGCAGTGCTAGTCTCAAGGGACATAGCACAGATACGCAGTATTTT
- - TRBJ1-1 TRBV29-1 CSVEGWGGQFEAFF TGCAGCGTTGAAGGTTGGGGGGGGCAGTTTGAAGCTTTCTTT
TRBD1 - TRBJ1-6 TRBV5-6 CASSLALWDRVNSPLHF TGTGCCAGCAGCTTGGCACTTTGGGACAGGGTTAATTCACCCCTCCACTTT
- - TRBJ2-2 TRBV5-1 CASSPAGYTGELFF TGCGCCAGCAGCCCTGCGGGGTACACCGGGGAGCTGTTTTTT
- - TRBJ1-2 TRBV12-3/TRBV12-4 CASSLDRGGYTF TGTGCCAGCAGTTTAGATAGGGGTGGCTACACCTTC
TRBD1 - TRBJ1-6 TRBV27 CASSFFRTGNSPLHF TGTGCCAGCAGTTTCTTCCGGACAGGCAATTCACCCCTCCACTTT
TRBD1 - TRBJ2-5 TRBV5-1 CASSLGTGGEGETQYF TGCGCCAGCAGCTTAGGGACAGGGGGCGAGGGGGAGACCCAGTACTTC
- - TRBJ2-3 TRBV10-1 CASSVAVTTDTQYF TGCGCCAGCAGCGTAGCGGTGACCACAGATACGCAGTATTTT
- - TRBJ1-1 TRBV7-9 CASSPRDWEDTEAFF TGTGCCAGCAGCCCTAGGGACTGGGAGGACACTGAAGCTTTCTTT
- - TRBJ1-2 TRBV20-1 CSASIPSVDYGYTF TGCAGTGCTAGTATCCCGAGTGTCGACTATGGCTACACCTTC
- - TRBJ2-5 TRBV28 CASGLLGAWETQYF TGTGCCAGCGGTCTCTTGGGGGCTTGGGAGACCCAGTACTTC
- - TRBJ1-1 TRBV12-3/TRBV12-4 CASSTGIGTEAFF TGTGCCAGCAGTACAGGGATAGGGACTGAAGCTTTCTTT
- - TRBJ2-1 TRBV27 CARRGRGSEQFF TGTGCCAGGAGGGGGCGGGGAAGTGAGCAGTTCTTC
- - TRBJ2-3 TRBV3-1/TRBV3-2 CASSRLRVTDTQYF TGTGCCAGCAGCCGCCTCAGGGTCACAGATACGCAGTATTTT
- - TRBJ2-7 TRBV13 CASSLGASSYEQYF TGTGCCAGCAGCTTAGGGGCCAGCTCCTACGAGCAGTACTTC
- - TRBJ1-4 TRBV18 CASSPLPGGEKLFF TGTGCCAGCTCACCGCTACCCGGTGGTGAAAAACTGTTTTTT
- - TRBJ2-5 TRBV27 CASMPGEQLSTETQYF TGTGCCAGCATGCCTGGAGAGCAATTATCGACAGAGACCCAGTACTTC
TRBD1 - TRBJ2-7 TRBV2 CASTGGTGRGEQYF TGTGCCAGCACCGGCGGGACAGGGAGAGGCGAGCAGTACTTC
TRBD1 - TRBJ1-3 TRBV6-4 CASTLTGLLSGNTIYF TGTGCCAGCACCCTGACAGGGCTCCTATCTGGAAACACCATATATTTT
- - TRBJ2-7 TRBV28 CASSLLETWGREQYF TGTGCCAGCAGTTTATTAGAAACCTGGGGGCGGGAGCAGTACTTC